One sample yielded the 22 T cell receptor beta chains listed below, sequenced in a study of T cell repertoires and Cas9 in healthy adults. Measured with immunoSEQ multiplex PCR; TCRdb has only the in-frame clones, and not every one. The sample has more than 13,000 clones, about nine tenths seen once. Sequencing was done on a sample of Tregs (CD4+, CD25+, CD127-, CD137-, CD154-) from PBMCs; culture status not recorded. These receptors were obtained from a human donor in good health.

This clone showed up just once. The V call is TRBV18, the J call TRBJ2-3; maybe TRBD1 (6 bases). The CDR3 spans 14 residues. Germline V gene lookup returns CDR1 KGHSH and CDR2 LQKENI. V lost 3 bases to trimming and J lost 0 bases, with 7 bases between them. The CDR3 DNA sequence: TGTGCCAGCTCACCCACAGGGAGCACAGATACGCAGTATTTT. Amino acid sequence: CASSPTGSTDTQYF.

The J gene is TRBJ2-3, the V gene TRBV5-1; D call uncertain. CDR1 is SGHRS and CDR2 is YFSETQ in the germline V gene. Trimming took off 0 bases at V and 0 bases at J, with 11 bases between the two ends. This CDR3 is built from 16 residues. The CDR3 loop is CASSLVTAVSTDTQYF. In DNA, the CDR3 is TGCGCCAGCAGCTTGGTTACGGCGGTGAGCACAGATACGCAGTATTTT.

The rearrangement joins TRBV18 to TRBJ1-3; D is unclear. The V end was cut by 3 bases, the J end by 0 bases, with 9 bases between. CDR1 is KGHSH, CDR2 LQKENI, per germline. This CDR3 comprises 15 residues. CDR3 sequence (DNA): TGTGCCAGCTCACCTTGGAGAGACTCTGGAAACACCATATATTTT. Its protein is CASSPWRDSGNTIYF.

About this clone: The junction departs from germline at one end; a sequencing error may be responsible. The chain links TRBV5-6 to TRBJ1-1, with D possibly matching TRBD1 (6 bases). In germline, CDR1 is SGHDT, CDR2 YYEEEE. This CDR3 is 15 amino acids long. CDR3 sequence reads: CASSLGTSPWDKLIF. The CDR3 nucleotides are TGTGCCAGCAGCTTGGGGACTTCTCCATGGGACAAGCTGATCTTT.

The chain combines TRBV5-1 with TRBJ2-1, with D perhaps matching TRBD1 or TRBD2 (5 bases each). Germline V gives CDR1 SGHRS, CDR2 YFSETQ. The CDR3 runs to 15 residues. Between the trimmed V and J ends, which lost 5 bases and 5 bases, there was a span of 17 bases. The CDR3 nucleotides are TGCGCCAGCAGGCACGAGGGACGGGCCGACAATGAGCAGTTCTTC. As protein: CASRHEGRADNEQFF. Full variable domain (missing parts from reference TRBV5-1 and TRBJ2-1): KAGVTQTPRYLIKTRGQQVTLSCSPISGHRSVSWYQQTPGQGLQFLFEYFSETQRNKGNFPGRFSGRQFSNSRSEMNVSTLELGDSALYLCASRHEGRADNEQFFGPGTRLTVL.

The rearrangement uses TRBV7-3 and TRBJ2-1, with D possibly TRBD2 on 5 matching bases. This CDR3 is built from 14 residues. Germline loops: CDR1 SGHTA, CDR2 FQGTGA. V lost 5 bases and J 3 bases, leaving 11 bases between the germline ends. CDR3 bases: TGTGCCAGCAGCCCCAGCGGCCTCTACAATGAGCAGTTCTTC. Translating gives CASSPSGLYNEQFF.

This chain links TRBV4-1 with TRBJ1-1, with 11 positions matching TRBD1. V trimming: 7 bases; J trimming: 0 bases; junction bases outside the gene matches: 4. Germline CDR1 reads MGHRA; CDR2 reads YSYEKL. CDR3 length: 15 residues. For the CDR3, the DNA is TGCGCCAGCACCCGGACAGGGGGCATGAACACTGAAGCTTTCTTT. It specifies CASTRTGGMNTEAFF.

The genes are TRBV10-3 and TRBJ2-7; D is undetermined. The V gene lost 5 bases and the J gene lost 3 bases, with 14 bases spanning the gap. The V gene's germline CDR1 is ENHRY and CDR2 SYGVKD. CDR3 length equals 14 residues. The chain's CDR3 is CAISPQTSDYEQYF. The CDR3 DNA reads TGTGCCATCAGTCCCCAAACTTCGGACTACGAGCAGTACTTC.

V is TRBV4-1 and J is TRBJ2-3; 9 bases align to TRBD2. CDR1 and CDR2 (germline): MGHRA, YSYEKL. The CDR3 extends over 16 amino acids. Trimming cost V 8 bases and J 2 bases; bases outside gene matches: 11. CDR3: CASGRSGGPYTDTQYF. CDR3 DNA: TGCGCCAGCGGACGTAGCGGGGGCCCCTACACAGATACGCAGTATTTT.

V and J are TRBV19 and TRBJ1-2; 8 positions agree with TRBD1. The CDR3 runs to 17 residues. The germline CDR1 and CDR2 sequences are LNHDA and SQIVND (reference sequence). Unmatched junction bases numbered 15, after V lost 3 bases and J lost 6 bases. CDR3: CASSIRDRTYLFDGYTF. CDR3 nucleotides: TGTGCCAGTAGTATCCGGGACAGGACGTACCTATTCGATGGCTACACCTTC.

V and J are TRBV7-9 and TRBJ2-5, with D uncertain. Germline-derived CDR1 and CDR2 are SEHNR and FQNEAQ (reference sequence). This CDR3 has 13 amino acids. The V end was cut by 5 bases, the J end by 5 bases, with 12 bases between. CDR3 sequence reads: CASSPRTRETQYF. CDR3 coding DNA: TGTGCCAGCAGCCCCCGGACCCGTGAGACCCAGTACTTC.

This clone came up a few times. The chain uses TRBV6-6 and TRBJ2-5; 9 bases line up with TRBD1. Per germline, CDR1 MNHNY and CDR2 SVGAGI (reference sequence). The CDR3 has 15 residues. J gave up 4 bases and V 5 bases, and 8 bases lay outside the gene matches. The CDR3 here is CASSDQQGAGETQYF. The CDR3, as DNA: TGTGCCAGCAGTGACCAACAGGGGGCAGGAGAGACCCAGTACTTC.

J is TRBJ1-3 and V is TRBV15; D gene ambiguous. This CDR3 is built from 13 residues. Per germline, CDR1 LNHNV and CDR2 YYDKDF (reference sequence). V lost 0 bases to trimming and J lost 2 bases, with 2 bases between them. The CDR3 here is CATSRDPGNTIYF. CDR3 sequence (DNA): TGTGCCACCAGCAGAGACCCTGGAAACACCATATATTTT.

This chain connects TRBV19 to TRBJ2-1; perhaps D is TRBD1 or TRBD2 (6 bases each). The germline CDR1 and CDR2 sequences are LNHDA and SQIVND (reference sequence). This CDR3 is 14 amino acids long. Trimming took 4 bases from V and 4 from J, leaving 11 bases between them. CDR3 DNA sequence: TGTGCCAGTAGTAGTGGGGGGCAATACAATGAGCAGTTCTTC. Encoded protein: CASSSGGQYNEQFF.

The table lists this clone with a few counts. The rearrangement uses TRBV5-8 and TRBJ1-5, with unresolved D. The CDR3 extends over 12 amino acids. The V gene lost 6 bases and the J gene lost 5 bases, with 9 bases spanning the gap. Germline-derived CDR1 and CDR2 are SGHTS and YDEGEE. Written as DNA, the CDR3 is TGTGCCAGCATTATGGTCGATCAGCCCCAGCATTTT. The encoded protein is CASIMVDQPQHF. The full variable domain, its missing parts supplied by reference TRBV5-8 and TRBJ1-5, is EAGVTQSPTHLIKTRGQQATLRCSPISGHTSVYWYQQALGLGLQFLLWYDEGEERNRGNFPPRFSGRQFPNYSSELNVNALELEDSALYLCASIMVDQPQHFGDGTRLSIL.

This chain joins TRBV5-4 and TRBJ2-7; either TRBD1 or TRBD2 may supply D (6 bases each). Germline V CDR1 and CDR2: SGHNT, YYREEE (reference sequence). CDR3 length equals 16 residues. Trimming removed 0 bases at V and 2 bases at J, with 15 bases between. CDR3 nucleotide sequence: TGTGCCAGCAGCTTGGGGGGGGCGGGGCCAGCCTACGAGCAGTACTTC. This codes for CASSLGGAGPAYEQYF.

The rearrangement joins TRBV2 to TRBJ2-7, with TRBD1 matching 9 bases. This CDR3 has 15 residues. The germline CDR1 and CDR2 sequences are SNHLY and FYNNEI. Losses at the gene ends were 5 bases for V and 8 bases for J; bases not matched to a gene: 13. The CDR3 loop is CASSHRGPLGFQQYF. In DNA form, the CDR3 reads TGTGCCAGCAGTCACAGGGGGCCCCTTGGATTTCAGCAGTACTTC.

DNA of the CDR3: TGTGCCAGCAGTCCAGCCTTAACAGGGCGAAGTACAGATACGCAGTATTTT. This encodes CASSPALTGRSTDTQYF. The genes are TRBV9 and TRBJ2-3, with D tentatively TRBD1 (6 bases). The CDR3 length is 17 residues. V was cut by 5 bases and J by 3 bases, with 22 bases left in between. Germline lookup yields CDR1 SGDLS and CDR2 YYNGEE.

The V and J genes are TRBV6-5 and TRBJ1-6; D unresolved. Trimming stripped 5 bases from V and 4 bases from J, with 6 bases between. The CDR3 is 13 residues long. Germline CDR1 is MNHEY and CDR2 is SVGAGI. The CDR3 DNA follows: TGTGCCAGCAGTGAACGGTATAATTCACCCCTCCACTTT. As protein: CASSERYNSPLHF.

This chain links TRBV6-5 with TRBJ1-2, with D unclear. V was shortened by 8 bases and J by 5 bases, with 9 bases between the two germline ends. The CDR3 covers 11 residues. CDR1 is MNHEY and CDR2 is SVGAGI in the germline V gene. The CDR3 reads CASRRRYGYTF. DNA for the CDR3: TGTGCCAGCCGGCGGCGATATGGCTACACCTTC.

The chain has TRBV5-1 and TRBJ2-1; TRBD1 matches 7 bases. The junction had 8 bases not matched to a gene; V was cut back by 4 bases and J by 4 bases. The length of the CDR3 is 15 residues. Germline lookup yields CDR1 SGHRS and CDR2 YFSETQ. This CDR3 reads CASSTTGPIYNEQFF. As DNA, the CDR3 is TGCGCCAGCAGCACGACAGGGCCTATTTACAATGAGCAGTTCTTC.

The genes are TRBV28 and TRBJ2-1; TRBD2 might be the D (6 bases). This CDR3 has 13 residues. Between the trimmed V and J ends, which lost 5 bases and 12 bases, there was a span of 17 bases. Per germline, CDR1 MDHEN and CDR2 SYDVKM. This CDR3 reads CASSNIPGLAQFF. The CDR3, as DNA: TGTGCCAGCAGTAACATACCGGGACTCGCGCAGTTCTTC.